The 17 T cell receptor beta chains reported below all come from one sample, sequenced in a study of OX40 agonist ivuxolimab in advanced cancers. The method was immunoSEQ multiplex PCR; TCRdb's version includes in-frame clones alone and lacks a portion of them. The sample yields about 45,000 clones, just over 90% seen once. This specimen was CD4+ or CD8+ T cells sorted from blood, taken in a trial of the OX40 agonist ivuxolimab. These receptors originate from an adult with an advanced solid tumor such as melanoma, head and neck, liver or kidney cancer.

The rearrangement joins TRBV4-1 to TRBJ1-5; D is ambiguous. The germline CDR1 and CDR2 sequences are MGHRA and YSYEKL. V was clipped by 6 bases and J by 0 bases, with 6 bases between them. CDR3 size: 13 residues. CDR3 nucleotide sequence: TGCGCCAGCAGTACGAATAGCAATCAGCCCCAGCATTTT. Translated, it gives CASSTNSNQPQHF.

DNA for the CDR3: TGTGCCAGTTCCCCAGGGACAGGGGTCGAGCAGTACTTC. Protein sequence: CASSPGTGVEQYF. The chain couples TRBV19 to TRBJ2-7; TRBD1 aligns across 10 bases. Germline V CDR1 and CDR2: LNHDA, SQIVND (reference sequence). The CDR3 runs 13 residues. The V gene end was trimmed by 8 bases and the J gene end by 6 bases; junction bases not matched to a gene: 7.

The table lists this clone with a few counts. The chain joins TRBV30 to TRBJ1-3, with D unclear. Germline V lookup: CDR1 GTSNPN, CDR2 SVGIG (reference sequence). Trimming pared 3 bases from V and 8 bases from J, leaving 14 bases between. The length of the CDR3 is 13 residues. The DNA of the CDR3 is TGTGCCTGGAGCATCACTCGGGAAGACACCATATATTTT. Translation gives CAWSITREDTIYF.

The chain links TRBV27 to TRBJ2-7; 8 nucleotides line up with TRBD2. V lost 0 bases and J lost 3; bases outside the gene matches: 7. The CDR3 sequence is 16 residues long. CDR1 is MNHEY, CDR2 SMNVEV, per germline (reference sequence). The CDR3 nucleotides are TGTGCCAGCAGTTTATCGAAGGCTAGCGGGTTCTACGAGCAGTACTTC. Translated: CASSLSKASGFYEQYF.

The CDR3 DNA reads TGTGCCATCAGCGGGGACAGTCACTTATCGGGTTCACCCCTCCACTTT. Its translation: CAISGDSHLSGSPLHF. This chain connects TRBV10-3 to TRBJ1-6; TRBD1 matches 7 bases. This CDR3 contains 16 residues. CDR1 is ENHRY, CDR2 SYGVKD, per germline. V gave up 6 bases and J gave up 9 bases; unmatched junction bases: 14.

The chain uses TRBV2 and TRBJ2-6; D unresolved. Germline CDR1 reads SNHLY; CDR2 reads FYNNEI. The CDR3 sequence is 13 residues long. Trimming took 6 bases from V and 0 from J, leaving 3 bases between them. In DNA, the CDR3 is TGTGCCAGCAGCCTCTCTGGGGCCAACGTCCTGACTTTC. Translating gives CASSLSGANVLTF.

Note on this clone: This sample includes further DNA sequences coding for the same CDR3. The chain couples TRBV30 to TRBJ1-2, with D possibly matching TRBD1 (5 bases). Between the trimmed V and J ends, which lost 4 bases and 8 bases, there was a span of 17 bases. The CDR3 has 13 amino acids. Germline CDR1 reads GTSNPN; CDR2 reads SVGIG (reference sequence). The DNA for the CDR3 is TGTGCCTGGACTATCACACGCGGGGGGGGCTACACCTTC. Translating it yields CAWTITRGGGYTF.

This clone was counted a single time. The sample holds other DNA sequences that translate to the same CDR3. The V gene is TRBV4-2, the J gene TRBJ2-7; 12 bases are a match to TRBD2. The CDR3 is 17 amino acids. The trim removed 0 bases at V and 0 bases at J, leaving 3 bases unmatched. Germline CDR1 and CDR2: LGHNA and YNFKEQ. The CDR3 protein is CASSQESSGGASYEQYF. CDR3 in DNA: TGTGCCAGCAGCCAAGAATCTAGCGGGGGGGCCTCCTACGAGCAGTACTTC.

The gene calls are TRBV28 and TRBJ2-1; 9 nucleotides agree with TRBD2. This CDR3 has 17 amino acids. The ends lost 3 bases at V and 5 bases at J; junction bases unmatched: 11. Germline V gene sequence: CDR1 MDHEN, CDR2 SYDVKM. The CDR3 DNA is TGTGCCAGCAGTTTTGCCACAGCGGGAGGATCCCACAATGAGCAGTTCTTC. It encodes CASSFATAGGSHNEQFF.

The J gene is TRBJ1-2, the V gene TRBV23-1, with D possibly matching TRBD1 (5 bases). TRBV23-1 is filed as an ORF, its function uncertain. This CDR3 is 15 amino acids long. V lost 8 bases, J lost 1 base, and 17 bases lay in between. CDR3: CASALSGADNYGYTF. The DNA of the CDR3 is TGCGCCAGCGCTCTTAGCGGGGCAGATAACTATGGCTACACCTTC.

The chain employs TRBV20-1 and TRBJ1-2; D is ambiguous. The CDR3 is 10 amino acids. In germline, CDR1 is DFQATT, CDR2 SNEGSKA (reference sequence). For the CDR3, the DNA is TGCAGGGGCGGTGACTATGGCTACACCTTC. Translating it yields CRGGDYGYTF.

The gene calls are TRBV13 and TRBJ2-1, with D perhaps matching TRBD1 or TRBD2 (5 bases each). The V and J ends lost 4 bases and 9 bases respectively, with 13 bases between them. The CDR3 is made up of 13 amino acids. The germline V gene encodes CDR1 PRHDT and CDR2 FYEKMQ (reference sequence). The CDR3 sequence is CASSSQARGEQFF. CDR3 nucleotides: TGTGCCAGCAGCTCCCAGGCGAGGGGTGAGCAGTTCTTC.

The sample holds one count of this clone. This rearrangement joins TRBV10-3 to TRBJ1-3; D is ambiguous. Germline values: CDR1 ENHRY, CDR2 SYGVKD. The V gene lost 3 bases and the J gene lost 9 bases, with 18 bases spanning the gap. The CDR3 extends over 15 amino acids. The CDR3 here is CAISEEVGLPGTIYF. DNA for the CDR3: TGTGCCATCAGTGAAGAGGTTGGTCTCCCGGGCACCATATATTTT.

The chain employs TRBV21-1 and TRBJ2-2. TRBV21-1 is annotated as a pseudogene. The CDR3 runs to 17 residues. The CDR3 sequence: CASSKYRRFWGTGELFF. The CDR3 DNA reads TGTGCCAGCAGCAAATATCGTAGGTTTTGGGGCACCGGGGAGCTGTTTTTT.

This clone was counted between two and nine times. V and J are TRBV5-4 and TRBJ2-7; D unresolved. The CDR3 has 15 residues. Germline V lookup: CDR1 SGHNT, CDR2 YYREEE (reference sequence). Trimming stripped 0 bases from V and 3 bases from J, with 13 bases between. CDR3: CASSLERNLLYEQYF. CDR3 in DNA: TGTGCCAGCAGCTTGGAGAGAAATTTGCTCTACGAGCAGTACTTC.

V is TRBV21-1 and J is TRBJ2-4. TRBV21-1 counts as a pseudogene. This CDR3 spans 19 amino acids. The DNA for the CDR3 is TGTGCCAGCAGCATAAACCCCCAGCAGGGAGCACTAGCCAAAAACATTCAGTACTTC. It encodes CASSINPQQGALAKNIQYF.

The V call is TRBV4-2, the J call TRBJ2-1; 13 positions agree with TRBD2. With 3 bases clipped from V and 12 bases from J, the junction kept 11 bases outside the gene matches. This CDR3 is 16 amino acids long. CDR1 and CDR2 from the germline V gene are LGHNA and YNFKEQ. CDR3: CASSHETSGGRYAQFF. CDR3 bases: TGTGCCAGCAGCCACGAGACTAGCGGGGGGCGCTACGCGCAGTTCTTC.